Below are 21 T cell receptor beta chains sequenced from a single sample in a study of T cell responses to AZD1222 COVID-19 vaccine. TCRdb keeps only in-frame clones here, not all; method: immunoSEQ multiplex PCR. The sample has about 170,000 clones, over 75% seen once. The sample in question was peripheral blood, obtained on day 0 of AZD1222 vaccination. These receptors originate from an adult in good health.

This chain uses TRBV6-2 or TRBV6-3 with TRBJ2-3, with D perhaps TRBD1 (6 bases). V was shortened by 8 bases and J by 3 bases, with 15 bases between the two germline ends. The CDR3 has 14 residues. Germline CDR1 is MNHEY and CDR2 is SVGEGT. The CDR3 spells CASGPDRRTDTQYF. CDR3 nucleotides: TGTGCCAGCGGCCCCGACAGGAGAACAGATACGCAGTATTTT.

V is TRBV27 and J is TRBJ2-1, with D unresolved. Deletions cut 3 bases from V and 6 bases from J, with 18 bases between. The germline gives CDR1 MNHEY, CDR2 SMNVEV (reference sequence). CDR3 size: 16 residues. CDR3 protein: CASSFGISRVGNEQFF. The DNA of the CDR3 is TGTGCCAGCAGTTTTGGGATCTCCCGGGTCGGCAATGAGCAGTTCTTC.

The rearrangement joins TRBV3-1 (or the pseudogene TRBV3-2) to TRBJ1-2; 7 bases match TRBD1. The CDR3 sequence is 16 residues long. V lost 0 bases, J lost 0 bases, and 4 bases stayed unmatched. Germline CDR1 LGHDT, CDR2 YNNKEL (reference sequence). The CDR3 region has the DNA TGTGCCAGCAGCCAAGAGCCCAGGGGGGCTAACTATGGCTACACCTTC. Protein sequence: CASSQEPRGANYGYTF.

The rearrangement joins TRBV11-2 to TRBJ1-4, with D perhaps TRBD1 (5 bases). The CDR3 contains 16 residues. The V end was cut by 2 bases, the J end by 5 bases, with 15 bases between. The germline V gene encodes CDR1 SGHAT and CDR2 FQNNGV. CDR3 in DNA: TGTGCCAGCAGCTTAATCCGCCAGGGAATCAATGAAAAACTGTTTTTT. Amino acid sequence: CASSLIRQGINEKLFF. Based on the CDR3 plus reference TRBV11-2 and TRBJ1-4, the full variable domain is EAGVAQSPRYKIIEKRQSVAFWCNPISGHATLYWYQQILGQGPKLLIQFQNNGVVDDSQLPKDRFSAERLKGVDSTLKIQPAKLEDSAVYLCASSLIRQGINEKLFFGSGTQLSVL.

This chain connects TRBV5-1 to TRBJ2-1; 8 bases are a match to TRBD2. The CDR3 spans 19 residues. CDR1 and CDR2 from the germline V gene are SGHRS and YFSETQ. Unmatched junction bases numbered 15, after V lost 2 bases and J lost 2 bases. This CDR3 reads CASSFGAGAQGRTYNEQFF. Written as DNA, the CDR3 is TGCGCCAGCAGCTTCGGAGCGGGGGCCCAGGGGAGGACCTACAATGAGCAGTTCTTC.

V and J are TRBV11-2 and TRBJ1-1; D is perhaps TRBD1 (5 bases). Germline V gives CDR1 SGHAT, CDR2 FQNNGV. Trimming shortened V by 5 bases and J by 3 bases, and 16 bases separated the two germline ends. The length of the CDR3 is 15 residues. CDR3 amino acids: CASSVPGRAYTEAFF. Written as DNA, the CDR3 is TGTGCCAGCAGCGTCCCAGGGAGGGCTTACACTGAAGCTTTCTTT.

This clone was detected only once. J is TRBJ1-1 and V is TRBV21-1. TRBV21-1 is assigned pseudogene status. The CDR3 spans 15 residues. DNA of the CDR3: TGTGCCAGCAGAGAGAGGGGAGGGAAGAACACTGAAGCTTTCTTT. Its protein product is CASRERGGKNTEAFF.

The V and J genes are TRBV5-1 and TRBJ2-5, with D tentatively TRBD1 (6 bases). V gave up 0 bases and J gave up 0 bases, with 12 bases separating them. In germline, CDR1 is SGHRS, CDR2 YFSETQ. The CDR3 totals 16 residues. The CDR3 nucleotides are TGCGCCAGCAGCTTGGGACAGGTCCCGTACCAAGAGACCCAGTACTTC. This gives the protein CASSLGQVPYQETQYF.

The V call is TRBV7-2, the J call TRBJ1-2; D may be TRBD1 (6 bases). The CDR3 extends over 13 amino acids. V gave up 8 bases and J gave up 13 bases, with 23 bases separating them. In germline, CDR1 is SGHTA, CDR2 FQGNSA. Here the CDR3 reads CASRPSRDTKCTF. DNA of the CDR3: TGTGCCAGCCGTCCTTCCCGGGACACAAAGTGCACCTTC.

This rearrangement joins TRBV11-1 to TRBJ2-3, with 9 positions matching TRBD2. Germline V gene lookup returns CDR1 SGHAT and CDR2 FQDESV (reference sequence). Trimming at V came to 5 bases and at J to 4 bases, leaving 10 bases not matched to a gene. This CDR3 spans 16 amino acids. DNA of the CDR3: TGTGCCAGCAGCCCCCGGACTAGCGCCTCGGCAGATACGCAGTATTTT. Its translation is CASSPRTSASADTQYF.

V usage is TRBV24-1 and J usage is TRBJ2-4; D call uncertain. The CDR3 totals 14 residues. The V gene's germline CDR1 is KGHDR and CDR2 SFDVKD. V shed 2 bases and J shed 6 bases, with 10 bases lying between them. CDR3 sequence reads: CATSDSRNSNIQYF. The CDR3 DNA is TGTGCCACCAGTGATTCCAGGAACTCAAACATTCAGTACTTC.

The chain joins TRBV3-1 (or the pseudogene TRBV3-2) to TRBJ2-7, with 16 positions matching TRBD2. The ends lost 4 bases at V and 6 bases at J; junction bases unmatched: 12. The germline CDR1 and CDR2 sequences are LGHDT and YNNKEL (reference sequence). CDR3 length: 18 residues. This CDR3 reads CASSRTGTSGGAIREQYF. The CDR3 DNA sequence: TGTGCCAGCAGCCGGACCGGGACTAGCGGGGGGGCCATTCGCGAGCAGTACTTC.

J is TRBJ2-3 and V is TRBV9; D not certain. Trimming shortened V by 2 bases and J by 0 bases, and 10 bases separated the two germline ends. The CDR3 runs 15 residues. Germline CDR1 reads SGDLS; CDR2 reads YYNGEE. CDR3 coding DNA: TGTGCCAGCAGCGTCGAGGTAGCTAGCACAGATACGCAGTATTTT. It specifies CASSVEVASTDTQYF.

The chain carries TRBV29-1 and TRBJ2-5; 7 bases align to TRBD1. The germline V gene encodes CDR1 SQVTM and CDR2 ANQGSEA. With V trimmed by 2 bases and J by 1 base, 1 base remained unmatched. The CDR3 has 13 amino acids. The CDR3 sequence is CSVENRGQETQYF. As DNA, the CDR3 is TGCAGCGTTGAAAACAGGGGCCAAGAGACCCAGTACTTC.

V gene TRBV3-1 (or the pseudogene TRBV3-2) combines with J gene TRBJ2-2; 9 bases agree with TRBD1. The germline V gene encodes CDR1 LGHDT and CDR2 YNNKEL (reference sequence). This CDR3 contains 14 residues. V dropped 1 base and J dropped 6; count of bases not matched to a gene: 0. The CDR3 nucleotides are TGTGCCAGCAGCCAAGGGACAGGGGCCGGGGAGCTGTTTTTT. Amino acid sequence: CASSQGTGAGELFF.

The V gene is TRBV7-8, the J gene TRBJ2-6; TRBD1 matches at 7 bases. Unmatched junction bases numbered 7, after V lost 5 bases and J lost 0 bases. The CDR3 is 17 amino acids. Germline CDR1 reads SGHVS; CDR2 reads FQNEAQ. CDR3 in DNA: TGTGCCAGCAGCACCCGACAGGGCGGCTCTGGGGCCAACGTCCTGACTTTC. Amino acid sequence: CASSTRQGGSGANVLTF.

V gene TRBV6-1 combines with J gene TRBJ1-5, with D tentatively TRBD1 (6 bases). This CDR3 region has 13 residues. Per germline, CDR1 MNHNS and CDR2 SASEGT. V was trimmed by 1 base and J by 7 bases, leaving 8 bases between them. The CDR3 here is CASSEGQGQPQHF. CDR3 in DNA: TGTGCCAGCAGTGAAGGGCAGGGGCAGCCCCAGCATTTT.

The V and J genes are TRBV9 and TRBJ2-7; 8 nucleotides line up with TRBD2. With V trimmed by 0 bases and J by 3 bases, 5 bases remained unmatched. Germline V CDR1 and CDR2: SGDLS, YYNGEE. This CDR3 spans 15 amino acids. The CDR3 DNA reads TGTGCCAGCAGCGTAGGTACTAGCGGACACTACGAGCAGTACTTC. It translates to CASSVGTSGHYEQYF. The full variable domain, completed using reference TRBV9 and TRBJ2-7, is DSGVTQTPKHLITATGQRVTLRCSPRSGDLSVYWYQQSLDQGLQFLIQYYNGEERAKGNILERFSAQQFPDLHSELNLSSLELGDSALYFCASSVGTSGHYEQYFGPGTRLTVT.

This clone is a singleton in its sample. This chain connects TRBV25-1 to TRBJ2-3; the D gene could be TRBD1 or TRBD2 (7 bases each). V was shortened by 1 base and J by 5 bases, with 13 bases between the two germline ends. CDR1 is MGHDK and CDR2 is SYGVNS in the germline V gene. This CDR3 spans 15 amino acids. This CDR3 reads CASSESGRGGDTQYF. In nucleotides, the CDR3 is TGTGCCAGCAGTGAATCCGGCAGGGGGGGAGATACGCAGTATTTT.

The chain couples TRBV4-3 to TRBJ1-5, with 9 positions matching TRBD1. V lost 4 bases, J lost 6 bases, and 13 bases stayed unmatched. The CDR3 totals 17 residues. Germline loops: CDR1 LGHNA, CDR2 YSLEER. This CDR3 is CASSRTYRGPGSQPQHF. The DNA for the CDR3 is TGCGCCAGCAGCCGAACATACAGGGGGCCGGGCAGTCAGCCCCAGCATTTT.

The J gene is TRBJ1-2, the V gene TRBV7-2, with D uncertain. The CDR3 consists of 12 residues. With 1 base removed from V and 7 bases from J, the gap between germline ends came to 7 bases. CDR1 is SGHTA and CDR2 is FQGNSA in the germline V gene. CDR3 region: CASSLGTGGYTF. DNA for the CDR3: TGTGCCAGCAGCTTAGGGACTGGTGGCTACACCTTC.